Listed here are 15 T cell receptor beta chains from one sample, sequenced in a study of T-cell reconstitution after alpha-beta-depleted transplantation in children (dated by TCRdb to the mid-2010s). Libraries were made using PCR. The sequencing machine was an Illumina HiSeq 2500. TCR libraries were prepared with molecular barcoding, using unique molecular identifiers to normalize TCRbeta repertoire quantification. TCRdb trimmed the raw reads at Q25, called clones with MiXCR and kept productive beta chains. Each entry is one CDR3 protein sequence, shown with its most common DNA and genes. In all, the sample holds around 340,000 distinct CDR3 sequences, and roughly 14% of those were seen once. Clones ranked in the top ten supply over 3.5% of the sample. The material sequenced was PBMCs, taken from the stem cell graft. These receptors were collected from a human donor who donated a stem cell graft to a child with Fanconi anemia.

This clonotype was picked up a small number of times. The V gene is TRBV6-6, the J gene TRBJ2-7; a weak D match, TRBD1 (7 bases). V was trimmed by 6 bases and J by 6 bases, leaving 15 bases between them. The CDR3 runs to 13 residues. The germline V gene encodes CDR1 MNHNY and CDR2 SVGAGI (reference sequence). Written as DNA, the CDR3 is TGTGCCAGCAGACCCACCCAGGGGGGCGAGCAGTACTTC. This gives the protein CASRPTQGGEQYF.

The chain carries TRBV11-1 and TRBJ2-3; D is unresolved. There are 14 residues in the CDR3. Trimming cost V 5 bases and J 6 bases, with 15 bases left between them. Germline V gene data show CDR1 as SGHAT and CDR2 as FQDESV (reference sequence). This chain's CDR3 is CASSPSWGGDTQYF. The CDR3 region has the DNA TGTGCCAGCAGCCCATCCTGGGGTGGTGATACGCAGTATTTT.

Only a few counts were recorded for this clonotype. The chain recombines TRBV19 with TRBJ1-5, with D perhaps matching TRBD1 (5 bases). The CDR3 runs 14 residues. The germline CDR1 and CDR2 sequences are LNHDA and SQIVND (reference sequence). Trimming shortened V by 3 bases and J by 7 bases, and 13 bases separated the two germline ends. The CDR3 DNA reads as TGTGCCAGTAGTATTCGGGGCACGGACCAGCCCCAGCATTTT. Translated, it gives CASSIRGTDQPQHF.

Comments on this clonotype: A read error may explain this, as a much larger clone is one base away. The gene calls are TRBV28 and TRBJ1-1; 11 positions agree with TRBD1. CDR3 size: 15 residues. V dropped 11 bases and J dropped 7; count of bases not matched to a gene: 15. Looked up from germline, CDR1 is MDHEN and CDR2 is SYDVKM. CDR3 loop: CAGALGTGGFVEAFF. The CDR3 region has the DNA TGTGCCGGCGCATTAGGGACAGGGGGTTTTGTTGAAGCTTTCTTT.

This clonotype was counted a few times. The genes are TRBV12-3 or TRBV12-4 and TRBJ2-5; possibly TRBD2 for D (6 bases). V lost 8 bases, J lost 4 bases, and 11 bases lay in between. The CDR3 extends over 12 amino acids. The CDR3 protein is CASLGGGETQYF. In nucleotides, the CDR3 is TGTGCCAGCTTGGGGGGTGGAGAGACCCAGTACTTC.

This clonotype has ten or more counts. The chain recombines TRBV20-1 with TRBJ2-1, with 10 bases that match TRBD2. Trimming cost V 2 bases and J 0 bases; bases outside gene matches: 13. There are 19 residues in the CDR3. The V gene's germline CDR1 is DFQATT and CDR2 SNEGSKA (reference sequence). Written as DNA, the CDR3 is TGCAGTGCTAGAATAGCGGGGGGTCGTTGGAAAATCTCCTACAATGAGCAGTTCTTC. Translating it yields CSARIAGGRWKISYNEQFF.

For the CDR3, the DNA is TGCAGTGCTAGAGATTTTACTTCAGGGGAAAAACTGTTTTTT. Translation gives CSARDFTSGEKLFF. V is TRBV20-1 and J is TRBJ1-4; tentatively, D is TRBD1 (5 bases). Germline V CDR1 and CDR2: DFQATT, SNEGSKA (reference sequence). V was trimmed by 0 bases and J by 8 bases, leaving 13 bases between them. This CDR3 comprises 14 residues.

Turning to this clonotype: With a much larger clone just one base away, this may be a read error. The chain joins TRBV12-3 or TRBV12-4 to TRBJ1-2; tentatively, D is TRBD1 (6 bases). Deletions cut 2 bases from V and 3 bases from J, with 13 bases between. The CDR3 runs 15 residues. CDR3 amino acids: CASSLKQGDYYGYTF. The CDR3 nucleotides are TGTGCCAGCAGTTTAAAACAGGGCGATTACTATGGCTACACCTTC.

Many counts were recorded for this clonotype. V usage is TRBV5-1 and J usage is TRBJ2-5; no clear D gene. This CDR3 has 14 residues. Trimming stripped 0 bases from V and 5 bases from J, with 11 bases between. Per germline, CDR1 SGHRS and CDR2 YFSETQ. Written as DNA, the CDR3 is TGCGCCAGCAGCTTGGTTATAGGCAGGGAGACCCAGTACTTC. This gives the protein CASSLVIGRETQYF.

This clonotype was counted only a few times. The chain links TRBV7-2 to TRBJ2-3, with D possibly called TRBD1 or TRBD2 (5 bases each). Germline assignment: CDR1 SGHTA and CDR2 FQGNSA. The length of the CDR3 is 15 residues. Trimming removed 7 bases from V and 6 bases from J, with 20 bases in between. The DNA for the CDR3 is TGTGCCAGCACCACGACCGGAACATGGGGGGATACGCAGTATTTT. Its protein is CASTTTGTWGDTQYF.

This clonotype showed up just a few times. The V call is TRBV6-1, the J call TRBJ2-1, with 7 bases lining up with TRBD1. The germline V gene has CDR1 MNHNS and CDR2 SASEGT. The CDR3 covers 15 residues. The junction had 13 bases not matched to a gene; V was cut back by 5 bases and J by 9 bases. Written as DNA, the CDR3 is TGTGCCAGCAGTCGACGCCTACAGGGGAGAGGTGAGCAGTTCTTC. Protein sequence: CASSRRLQGRGEQFF.

This clonotype was counted ten times or more. This chain joins TRBV10-3 and TRBJ2-3; weak D call: TRBD1 (6 bases). Trimming removed 4 bases at V and 1 base at J, with 6 bases between. From germline, CDR1 is ENHRY and CDR2 SYGVKD. This CDR3 has 13 amino acids. CDR3 bases: TGTGCCATCAGTGGGACAGGCACAGATACGCAGTATTTT. Protein product: CAISGTGTDTQYF.

The table lists this clonotype with many counts. The chain has TRBV29-1 and TRBJ2-7; weak D call: TRBD1 (5 bases). The V end lost 6 bases, the J end lost 2 bases, and 11 bases lay between the germline ends. The CDR3 runs 12 residues. Germline V CDR1 and CDR2: SQVTM, ANQGSEA. For the CDR3, the DNA is TGCAGCGTAGGGGCGACGACCTACGAGCAGTACTTC. Translated: CSVGATTYEQYF.

This clonotype appeared many times. This chain connects TRBV6-2 or TRBV6-3 to TRBJ2-1, with 7 positions matching TRBD1. Trimming took 0 bases from V and 2 from J; bases not matched to a gene: 7. The CDR3 is 17 amino acids. Germline V gene sequence: CDR1 MNHEY, CDR2 SVGEGT. The CDR3 spells CASSYSRLTGTYNEQFF. The DNA for the CDR3 is TGTGCCAGCAGTTACTCGAGATTGACAGGGACCTACAATGAGCAGTTCTTC.

The chain has TRBV5-1 and TRBJ2-1; 8 positions agree with TRBD1. Trimming at V came to 0 bases and at J to 5 bases, leaving 10 bases not matched to a gene. CDR3 length: 17 residues. CDR1 is SGHRS and CDR2 is YFSETQ in the germline V gene. The CDR3 bases are TGCGCCAGCAGCTTGGCCTTGCAGGGGGCCCCCCACAATGAGCAGTTCTTC. It specifies CASSLALQGAPHNEQFF.